A single sample gave rise to the 17 T cell receptor beta chains below, sequenced in a study of blood T cell repertoires in COVID-19. The table came from immunoSEQ multiplex PCR; TCRdb's copy has only in-frame clones and leaves some out. The table includes some 140,000 clones, approximately 85% detected once. The specimen sequenced was peripheral blood. The receptor set was obtained from a man aged 60-69 years with COVID-19, enrolled during active disease.

J is TRBJ1-3 and V is TRBV7-2, with TRBD1 identical over 9 bases. The CDR3 is 18 residues long. CDR1 is SGHTA and CDR2 is FQGNSA in the germline V gene. The V and J ends lost 5 bases and 2 bases, in that order; junction bases with no gene match: 13. The CDR3 is CASSPGTGHPLPGNTIYF. In DNA form, the CDR3 reads TGTGCCAGCAGCCCCGGGACAGGGCATCCCCTACCTGGAAACACCATATATTTT. Looking up the rest from reference TRBV7-2 and TRBJ1-3 gives the full variable domain: GAGVSQSPSNKVTEKGKDVELRCDPISGHTALYWYRQSLGQGLEFLIYFQGNSAPDKSGLPSDRFSAERTGGSVSTLTIQRTQQEDSAVYLCASSPGTGHPLPGNTIYFGEGSWLTVV.

This clone was detected only a few times. The gene calls are TRBV19 and TRBJ2-2; 7 bases are shared with TRBD2. This CDR3 has 17 amino acids. CDR1 is LNHDA and CDR2 is SQIVND in the germline V gene (reference sequence). V shed 3 bases, J shed 1 base, and the junction held 8 bases outside the gene matches. DNA for the CDR3: TGTGCCAGTAGTATGGTGGGGAGGGGTCGGAACACCGGGGAGCTGTTTTTT. It yields the protein CASSMVGRGRNTGELFF.

Concerning this clone: Other DNA sequences in this specimen translate into the identical CDR3. The rearrangement links TRBV28 to TRBJ1-5; 8 nucleotides line up with TRBD1. The CDR3 contains 14 residues. The trim removed 6 bases at V and 1 base at J, leaving 2 bases unmatched. Germline V gene data show CDR1 as MDHEN and CDR2 as SYDVKM. DNA of the CDR3: TGTGCCAGCAGCCGACAGGGGAGCAATCAGCCCCAGCATTTT. Translated: CASSRQGSNQPQHF.

The chain recombines TRBV4-1 with TRBJ1-1; D gene unclear. Trimming left V 0 bases short and J 1 base short, with 9 bases between. Looked up from germline, CDR1 is MGHRA and CDR2 is YSYEKL. The CDR3 extends over 15 amino acids. In DNA form, the CDR3 reads TGCGCCAGCAGCCAAGAAGAACGGGGGAACACTGAAGCTTTCTTT. Protein product: CASSQEERGNTEAFF.

This rearrangement joins TRBV9 to TRBJ2-5; D unclear. From germline, CDR1 is SGDLS and CDR2 YYNGEE. Trimming removed 0 bases from V and 1 base from J, with 4 bases in between. CDR3 length equals 13 residues. This CDR3 reads CASSVGAQETQYF. The CDR3 DNA follows: TGTGCCAGCAGCGTAGGGGCCCAAGAGACCCAGTACTTC.

The chain is built from TRBV18 and TRBJ2-1, with 10 bases fitting TRBD2. Germline assignment: CDR1 KGHSH and CDR2 LQKENI. The CDR3 is made up of 15 amino acids. V dropped 6 bases and J dropped 5; count of bases not matched to a gene: 7. The CDR3 loop is CASSVAGGSNNEQFF. The CDR3 nucleotides read TGTGCCAGCTCGGTAGCGGGGGGTTCCAACAATGAGCAGTTCTTC.

The chain employs TRBV5-1 and TRBJ2-5, with D possibly being TRBD1 (6 bases). Germline assignment: CDR1 SGHRS and CDR2 YFSETQ. Trimming removed 4 bases from V and 3 bases from J, with 10 bases in between. CDR3 size: 13 residues. The CDR3 DNA reads as TGCGCCAGCAGCAGTTCAGGGGAAGAGACCCAGTACTTC. As protein: CASSSSGEETQYF.

V and J are TRBV7-9 and TRBJ1-1; no clear D. V was clipped by 5 bases and J by 4 bases, with 11 bases between them. The CDR3 spans 13 residues. Looked up from germline, CDR1 is SEHNR and CDR2 is FQNEAQ (reference sequence). Written as DNA, the CDR3 is TGTGCCAGCAGCCCGGCCGGGTCCACTGAAGCTTTCTTT. Amino acids: CASSPAGSTEAFF.

This rearrangement joins TRBV19 to TRBJ1-2; 11 bases line up with TRBD1. CDR1 and CDR2 from the germline V gene are LNHDA and SQIVND (reference sequence). V shed 8 bases, J shed 6 bases, and the junction held 8 bases outside the gene matches. The CDR3 length is 14 residues. DNA of the CDR3: TGTGCCAGTTGTCGCCGGGGACAGGGGGATGGCTACACCTTC. Translation: CASCRRGQGDGYTF.

J is TRBJ1-2 and V is TRBV18; D possibly corresponds to TRBD1 (5 bases). Germline-derived CDR1 and CDR2 are KGHSH and LQKENI. This CDR3 comprises 14 residues. Trimming took 1 base from V and 5 from J, leaving 11 bases between them. The CDR3 DNA follows: TGTGCCAGCTCACCACAGGACACTGGGTATGGCTACACCTTC. Protein product: CASSPQDTGYGYTF.

This clone appeared a single time. The chain is built from TRBV6-1 and TRBJ1-2; 8 nucleotides agree with TRBD1. The ends lost 1 base at V and 4 bases at J; junction bases unmatched: 5. This CDR3 comprises 15 residues. Germline CDR1 is MNHNS and CDR2 is SASEGT. The CDR3 DNA follows: TGTGCCAGCAGTGAAGTAGGGACAGGCGGCTATGGCTACACCTTC. Translated: CASSEVGTGGYGYTF.

V and J are TRBV7-2 and TRBJ1-2, with 8 bases fitting TRBD1. The V gene's germline CDR1 is SGHTA and CDR2 FQGNSA. This CDR3 region has 14 residues. With V trimmed by 5 bases and J by 0 bases, 2 bases remained unmatched. CDR3 coding DNA: TGTGCCAGCAGCCCACAGGGGGCTAACTATGGCTACACCTTC. Translation gives CASSPQGANYGYTF.

V and J are TRBV6-2 or TRBV6-3 and TRBJ2-5; TRBD2 is a possible D gene (6 bases). The germline V and J ends were trimmed by 0 bases and 4 bases, with 12 bases remaining between them. Germline CDR1 and CDR2: MNHEY and SVGEGT. CDR3 size: 15 residues. CDR3 DNA: TGTGCCAGCAGTTACTCGCTCGGGAGAGGAGAGACCCAGTACTTC. Translating gives CASSYSLGRGETQYF.

Only a few counts were recorded for this clone. The J gene is TRBJ1-4, the V gene TRBV19, with a tentative D call TRBD1 (5 bases). Trimming stripped 3 bases from V and 8 bases from J, with 10 bases between. The germline V gene encodes CDR1 LNHDA and CDR2 SQIVND (reference sequence). The CDR3 contains 13 residues. CDR3 region: CASSMRTSEKLFF. The CDR3 DNA follows: TGTGCCAGTAGTATGCGGACATCCGAAAAACTGTTTTTT.

The chain combines TRBV19 with TRBJ1-2, with D possibly matching TRBD1 (6 bases). V was shortened by 3 bases and J by 0 bases, with 11 bases between the two germline ends. Germline V gives CDR1 LNHDA, CDR2 SQIVND (reference sequence). The CDR3 is 15 amino acids. CDR3 nucleotides: TGTGCCAGTAGTATCAGAGGGGGTTCTAACTATGGCTACACCTTC. This translates into CASSIRGGSNYGYTF. Together with reference TRBV19 and TRBJ1-2, the CDR3 gives the full variable domain: DGGITQSPKYLFRKEGQNVTLSCEQNLNHDAMYWYRQDPGQGLRLIYYSQIVNDFQKGDIAEGYSVSREKKESFPLTVTSAQKNPTAFYLCASSIRGGSNYGYTFGSGTRLTVV.

This chain joins TRBV5-4 and TRBJ1-1, with TRBD1 matching over 10 bases. Germline trimming cut 0 bases from V and 2 bases from J; bases unmatched to any gene: 4. Germline V gene lookup returns CDR1 SGHNT and CDR2 YYREEE (reference sequence). CDR3 length equals 16 residues. Here the CDR3 reads CASSLGQGASNTEAFF. CDR3 coding DNA: TGTGCCAGCAGCTTGGGACAGGGGGCGTCAAACACTGAAGCTTTCTTT.

The chain is built from TRBV5-8 and TRBJ1-1, with D unresolved. Germline CDR1 reads SGHTS; CDR2 reads YDEGEE. The V end was cut by 3 bases, the J end by 9 bases, with 9 bases between. The CDR3 length is 11 residues. CDR3 protein: CASSSTIQAFF. CDR3 bases: TGTGCCAGCAGCTCGACAATTCAAGCTTTCTTT.